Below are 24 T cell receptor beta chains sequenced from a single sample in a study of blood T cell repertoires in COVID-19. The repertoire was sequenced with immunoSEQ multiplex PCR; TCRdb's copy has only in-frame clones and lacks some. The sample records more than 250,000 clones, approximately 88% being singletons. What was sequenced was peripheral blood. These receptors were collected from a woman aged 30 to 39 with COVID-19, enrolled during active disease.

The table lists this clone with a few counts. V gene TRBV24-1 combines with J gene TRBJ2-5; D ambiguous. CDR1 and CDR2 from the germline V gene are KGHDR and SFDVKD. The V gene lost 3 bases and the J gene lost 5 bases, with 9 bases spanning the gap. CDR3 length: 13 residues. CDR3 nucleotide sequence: TGTGCCACCAGTGATCCCCCCTTGGAGACCCAGTACTTC. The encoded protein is CATSDPPLETQYF.

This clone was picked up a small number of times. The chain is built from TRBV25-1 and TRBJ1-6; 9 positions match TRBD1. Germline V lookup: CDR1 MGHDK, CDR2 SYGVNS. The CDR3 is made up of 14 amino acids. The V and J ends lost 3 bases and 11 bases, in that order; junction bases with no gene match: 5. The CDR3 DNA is TGTGCCAGCAGTGACGGACAGGGGAGGCCACCCCTCCACTTT. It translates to CASSDGQGRPPLHF.

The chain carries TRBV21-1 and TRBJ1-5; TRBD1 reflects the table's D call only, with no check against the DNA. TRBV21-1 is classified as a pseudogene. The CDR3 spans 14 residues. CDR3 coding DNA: TGTGCCAGCAGCAGCAGGGTACCAAATCAGCCCCAGCATTTT. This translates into CASSSRVPNQPQHF.

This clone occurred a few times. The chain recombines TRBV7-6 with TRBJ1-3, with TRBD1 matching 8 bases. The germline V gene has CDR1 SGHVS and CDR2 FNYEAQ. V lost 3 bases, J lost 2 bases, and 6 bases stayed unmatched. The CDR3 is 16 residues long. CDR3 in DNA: TGTGCCAGCAGCTTTACAGGGGGGCGGACTGGAAACACCATATATTTT. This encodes CASSFTGGRTGNTIYF.

CDR3 residues: CASSLRGNYGYTF. DNA for the CDR3: TGTGCCAGCAGTTTAAGGGGGAACTATGGCTACACCTTC. The V and J genes are TRBV12-3 or TRBV12-4 and TRBJ1-2; D is perhaps TRBD1 (6 bases). The CDR3 covers 13 residues. Trimming stripped 2 bases from V and 2 bases from J, with 6 bases between.

CDR3 nucleotides: TGTGCCAGCAGCTTAGAAGGAGGGCCCACAGATACGCAGTATTTT. Amino acid sequence: CASSLEGGPTDTQYF. The rearrangement uses TRBV7-2 and TRBJ2-3; D is perhaps TRBD2 (6 bases). Deletions cut 1 base from V and 2 bases from J, with 10 bases between. Germline assignment: CDR1 SGHTA and CDR2 FQGNSA. CDR3 length equals 15 residues.

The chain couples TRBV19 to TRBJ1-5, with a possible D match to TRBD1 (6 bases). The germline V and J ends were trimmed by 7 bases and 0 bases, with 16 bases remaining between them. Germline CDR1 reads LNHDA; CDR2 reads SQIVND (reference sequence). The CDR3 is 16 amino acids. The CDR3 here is CASKEDSPYSNQPQHF. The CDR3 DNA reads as TGTGCCAGTAAAGAGGACAGCCCCTATAGCAATCAGCCCCAGCATTTT.

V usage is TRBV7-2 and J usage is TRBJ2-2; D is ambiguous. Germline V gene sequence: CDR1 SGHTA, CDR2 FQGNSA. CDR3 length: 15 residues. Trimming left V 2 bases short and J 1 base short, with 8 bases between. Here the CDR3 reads CASSLSPMNTGELFF. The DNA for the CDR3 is TGTGCCAGCAGCTTAAGCCCGATGAACACCGGGGAGCTGTTTTTT.

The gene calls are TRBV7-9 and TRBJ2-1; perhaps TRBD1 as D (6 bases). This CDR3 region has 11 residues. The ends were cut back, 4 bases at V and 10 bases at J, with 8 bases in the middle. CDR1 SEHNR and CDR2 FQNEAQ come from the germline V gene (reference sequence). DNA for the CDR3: TGTGCCAGCAGCTCAGGGGACGAGCAGTTCTTC. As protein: CASSSGDEQFF.

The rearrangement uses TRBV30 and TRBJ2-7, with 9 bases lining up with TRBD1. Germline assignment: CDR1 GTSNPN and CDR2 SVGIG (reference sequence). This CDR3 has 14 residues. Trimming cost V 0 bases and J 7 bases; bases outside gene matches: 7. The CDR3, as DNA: TGTGCCTGGAGTGTACCGCGGACAGGGGAAGAGCAGTACTTC. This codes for CAWSVPRTGEEQYF. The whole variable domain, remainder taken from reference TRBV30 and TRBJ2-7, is SQTIHQWPATLVQPVGSPLSLECTVEGTSNPNLYWYRQAAGRGLQLLFYSVGIGQISSEVPQNLSASRPQDRQFILSSKKLLLSDSGFYLCAWSVPRTGEEQYFGPGTRLTVT.

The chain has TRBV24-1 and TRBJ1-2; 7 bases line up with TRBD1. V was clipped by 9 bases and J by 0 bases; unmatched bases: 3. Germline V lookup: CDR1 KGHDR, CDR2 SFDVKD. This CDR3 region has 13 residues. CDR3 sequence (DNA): TGTGCCACCTCCCAGGGGGCTAACTATGGCTACACCTTC. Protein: CATSQGANYGYTF.

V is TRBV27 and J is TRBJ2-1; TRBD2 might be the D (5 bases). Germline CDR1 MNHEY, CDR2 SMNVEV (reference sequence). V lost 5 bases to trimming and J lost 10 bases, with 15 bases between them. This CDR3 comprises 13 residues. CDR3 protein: CASSLRTVSEQFF. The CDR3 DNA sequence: TGTGCCAGCAGTCTACGGACTGTGTCAGAGCAGTTCTTC.

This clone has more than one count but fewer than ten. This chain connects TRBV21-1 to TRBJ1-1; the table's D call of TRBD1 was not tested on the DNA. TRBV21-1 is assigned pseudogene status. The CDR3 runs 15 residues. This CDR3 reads CASSPKVRRDRGTFF. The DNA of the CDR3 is TGTGCCAGCAGCCCGAAGGTAAGGCGGGACAGGGGAACTTTCTTT.

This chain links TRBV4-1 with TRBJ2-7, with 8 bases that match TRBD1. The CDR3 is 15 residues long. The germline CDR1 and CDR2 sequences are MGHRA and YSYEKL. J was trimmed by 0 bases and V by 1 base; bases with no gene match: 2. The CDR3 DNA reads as TGCGCCAGCAGCCAAGGACAGGGGAGCTCCTACGAGCAGTACTTC. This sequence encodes CASSQGQGSSYEQYF.

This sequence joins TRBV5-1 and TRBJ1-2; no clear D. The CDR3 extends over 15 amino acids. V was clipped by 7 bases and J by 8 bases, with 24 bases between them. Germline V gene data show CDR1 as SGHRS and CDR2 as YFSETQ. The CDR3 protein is CASHEGASRVEGYTF. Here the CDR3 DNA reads TGCGCCAGCCATGAGGGCGCCTCCCGGGTGGAAGGCTACACCTTC.

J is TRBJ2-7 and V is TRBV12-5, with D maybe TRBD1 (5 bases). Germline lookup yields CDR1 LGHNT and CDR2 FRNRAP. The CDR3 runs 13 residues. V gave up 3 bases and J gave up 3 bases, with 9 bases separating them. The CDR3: CASGFDSDYEQYF. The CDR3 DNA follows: TGTGCTAGTGGTTTCGACAGCGACTACGAGCAGTACTTC. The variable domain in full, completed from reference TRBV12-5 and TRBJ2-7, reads DARVTQTPRHKVTEMGQEVTMRCQPILGHNTVFWYRQTMMQGLELLAYFRNRAPLDDSGMPKDRFSAEMPDATLATLKIQPSEPRDSAVYFCASGFDSDYEQYFGPGTRLTVT.

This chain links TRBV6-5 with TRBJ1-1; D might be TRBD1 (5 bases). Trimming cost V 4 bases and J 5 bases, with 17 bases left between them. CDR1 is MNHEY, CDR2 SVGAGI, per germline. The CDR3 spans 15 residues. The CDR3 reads CASSSLTTGGTEAFF. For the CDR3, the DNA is TGTGCCAGCAGTTCCCTGACAACGGGGGGAACTGAAGCTTTCTTT.

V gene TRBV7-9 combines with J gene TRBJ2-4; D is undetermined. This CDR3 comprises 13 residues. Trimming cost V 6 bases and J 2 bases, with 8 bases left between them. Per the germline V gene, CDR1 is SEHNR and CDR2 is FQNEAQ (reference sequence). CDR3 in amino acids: CASRPHTKNIQYF. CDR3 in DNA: TGTGCCAGCAGACCCCACACCAAAAACATTCAGTACTTC.

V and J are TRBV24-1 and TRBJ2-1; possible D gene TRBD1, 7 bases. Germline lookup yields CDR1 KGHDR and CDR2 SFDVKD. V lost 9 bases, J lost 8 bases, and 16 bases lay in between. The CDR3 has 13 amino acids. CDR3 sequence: CATGGTDSDEQFF. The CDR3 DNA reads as TGTGCCACCGGGGGGACAGACTCCGATGAGCAGTTCTTC.

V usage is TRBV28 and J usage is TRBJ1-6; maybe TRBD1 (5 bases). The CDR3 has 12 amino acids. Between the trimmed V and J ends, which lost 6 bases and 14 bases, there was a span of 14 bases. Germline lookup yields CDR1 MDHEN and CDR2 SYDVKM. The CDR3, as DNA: TGTGCCAGCAGACAACTCCAGGGATCCCTCCACTTT. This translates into CASRQLQGSLHF.

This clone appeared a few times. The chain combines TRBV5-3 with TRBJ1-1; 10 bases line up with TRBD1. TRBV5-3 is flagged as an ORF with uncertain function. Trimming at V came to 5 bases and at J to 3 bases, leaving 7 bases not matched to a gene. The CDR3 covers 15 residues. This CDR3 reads CARSRRDRGDTEAFF. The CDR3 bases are TGTGCCAGAAGTCGCCGGGACAGGGGAGACACTGAAGCTTTCTTT.

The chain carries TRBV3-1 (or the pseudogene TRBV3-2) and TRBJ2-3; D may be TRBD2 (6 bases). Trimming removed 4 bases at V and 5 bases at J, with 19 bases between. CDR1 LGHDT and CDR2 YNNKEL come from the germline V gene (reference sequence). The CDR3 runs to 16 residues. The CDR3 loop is CASSPSTAGVGDTQYF. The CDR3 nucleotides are TGTGCCAGCAGCCCCAGTACAGCGGGCGTTGGAGATACGCAGTATTTT.

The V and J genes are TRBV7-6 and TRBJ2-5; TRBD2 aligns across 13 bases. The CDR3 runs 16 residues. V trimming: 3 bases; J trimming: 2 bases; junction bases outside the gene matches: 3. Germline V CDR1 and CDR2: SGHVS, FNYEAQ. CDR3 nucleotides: TGTGCCAGCAGCTTGGGACTAGCGGGGAGTCAAGAGACCCAGTACTTC. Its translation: CASSLGLAGSQETQYF. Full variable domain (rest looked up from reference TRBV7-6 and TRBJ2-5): GAGVSQSPRYKVTKRGQDVALRCDPISGHVSLYWYRQALGQGPEFLTYFNYEAQQDKSGLPNDRFSAERPEGSISTLTIQRTEQRDSAMYRCASSLGLAGSQETQYFGPGTRLLVL.

CDR3 loop: CASSLTGGDTKVEQFF. For the CDR3, the DNA is TGCGCCAGCAGCTTAACAGGGGGGGATACAAAAGTTGAGCAGTTCTTC. The chain is built from TRBV5-1 and TRBJ2-1; perhaps TRBD1 as D (8 bases). V was trimmed by 2 bases and J by 9 bases, leaving 21 bases between them. This CDR3 has 16 amino acids. Germline V gives CDR1 SGHRS, CDR2 YFSETQ.